This entry describes one T cell receptor beta chain. Its antigen remains unidentified. No much larger clone exists at a distance of one base, and base qualities are not known. The CDR3 regions of human TCRbeta chains were analyzed by immunosequencing. On the authors' methods: Repertoire TCRs were checked for matches against a reference library of SARS-CoV-2-specific TCRs that had been generated using the MIRA antigen-specificity platform. Breadth meant the fraction of unique TCRs that were SARS-CoV-2-associated, whereas depth meant the fraction of total T cells that were SARS-CoV-2-associated. Each spike-specific TCR was assigned to its reactive spike region and to a CD4 or CD8 class using the MIRA data. Log10-transformed breadth and depth values were compared by one-way ANOVA with Sidak's multiple comparisons tests. Sourced from immuneACCESS, this table was stored by TCRdb with only in-frame sequences that have V and J called. A share of the clones is absent; for the studies checked, an unresolved V gene accounts for under half, and the remainder has no known explanation. The V and J calls and the clone size are those of that table, but D and trimming were determined from the DNA. The sample table shows about 54,000 clones, and 80% to 90% are seen once. The ten largest clones take up roughly a tenth of the sample.

What this sample's time point label stands for: baseline before first vaccination. Vaccinee samples were obtained from the UK trials COV001 and COV002, which included a single-blind randomized controlled phase 2/3 trial of AZD1222 (ChAdOx1 nCoV-19) in healthy adults. Trial participant PBMC samples were collected at day 0 and day 28 after the second dose for TCRbeta chain sequencing. CDR1 and CDR2, per the germline V gene (reference sequence), are MNHEY and SMNVEV. The CDR3 goes from the cysteine to the phenylalanine over 12 residues. The read is trimmed to its CDR3 DNA, 36 bases read in frame from base 1. V is clipped by 6 bases and J by 4 bases, and the sequence between their germline boundaries is 9 bases long. This entry comes from a study of T cell responses to AZD1222 COVID-19 vaccine (dated by TCRdb to 2020 to 2022). Regarding the research as a whole: Because spike-specific TCR depth and breadth did not differ between the two schedules, AZD1222 recipients who got a second dose at roughly 4 weeks were pooled with those who got a second dose at roughly 12 weeks. TCR sequencing was performed for fewer than 250 trial participants, of whom about 210 were given two doses of AZD1222 and 26 were given two doses of MenACWY control vaccine. Enrollment into the trials was organized by age into subgroups of 18-55, 56-69 and 70-plus years, and those subgroups contained approximately 150, 30 and 60 TCR-sequenced participants, respectively. General conclusions and limits of the study: Most participants were white British and females outnumbered males, and the authors suggested that clonal diversity may have been underestimated. Because no day 14 peak-response samples were available, the repertoires could be characterized only after the peak T cell response. The vaccine-associated CD4 TCRs covered the entire spike protein, and the dominant responses fell in regions 160-218 and 743-854. In the small 56-69-year group, the increase in depth fell short of significance, most likely because of low power. Reportedly, almost half of the unique spike-specific TCRs recognized epitopes lying outside the regions that are mutated in the B.1.351 and B.1.1.7 variants. Conclusions about previously exposed vaccinees are limited because only five to seven AZD1222 recipients were SARS-CoV-2 seropositive at baseline. A significant rise in spike-specific TCR breadth and depth was observed after two AZD1222 doses relative to day 0 and relative to MenACWY recipients.

The chain couples TRBV27 to TRBJ1-2; the D segment cannot be called with confidence. This sequence originates from an adult in good health. The specimen was peripheral blood, collected on day 0 of AZD1222 vaccination. The nucleotide sequence reads as follows: TGTGCCAGCAGGGAGGGAGGCTATGGCTACACCTTC. Translated, it reads CASREGGYGYTF.